The clone carrying this T cell receptor (beta chain) has a handful of counts. TCRdb analysed the RACE reads with MiXCR anew, one entry per CDR3 protein. The sample has 180,000 or so distinct CDR3 sequences, about 25% seen once. This entry belongs to a study of human T cells and chemical hapten exposure. Described time point: patch test 3, about 24 weeks after DPC sensitization. Treatment indicated: therapeutic diphenylcyclopropenone sensitization with weekly scalp DPC. This CDR3 has 15 amino acids. Germline V gene data show CDR1 as LGHNA and CDR2 as YNFKEQ. V shed 8 bases and J 0 bases; nucleotides not matched to a gene: 2.

This chain connects TRBV4-2 to TRBJ2-2; 11 bases align to TRBD2. This clonotype originated in a woman aged 40-49 years with alopecia areata. Some clones in this sample may be carry-over from other donors' samples. Sequencing was performed on whole blood, taken in connection with sensitization to the hapten diphenylcyclopropenone (DPC). The CDR3, as DNA: TGTGCCAGCGGGACTAGCGGAACGAACACCGGGGAGCTGTTTTTT. This codes for CASGTSGTNTGELFF.